The next 25 T cell receptor beta chains were all read from a single sample in a study of CD8+CD57+ T cells in acquired aplastic anemia. CDR3 and TCR beta VDJ profiling relied on a genomic DNA template. A single record per CDR3 protein comes from TCRdb applying MiXCR to the reads. The sample includes 400,000 to 500,000 distinct CDR3 sequences, 65% to 80% of them seen just once. What was sequenced was sorted CD4+, CD8+, or CD8+CD57+ T cells (not recorded which) from PBMCs. Receptor source: a human donor in good health, serving as a control.

At least ten counts were recorded for this clonotype. The J gene is TRBJ2-2, the V gene TRBV5-6, with TRBD2 matching 10 bases. The CDR3 loop spans 16 amino acids. CDR1 and CDR2 from the germline V gene are SGHDT and YYEEEE. After removal of 1 base from V and 4 bases from J, the junction contained 4 bases not matched to a gene. DNA for the CDR3: TGTGCCAGCAGCTTGTTAGCGGGGGGCCGCACCGGGGAGCTGTTTTTT. Residues: CASSLLAGGRTGELFF.

With respect to this clonotype: One end of the junction varies from germline; a read error may be responsible. This chain uses TRBV2 with TRBJ2-7; perhaps TRBD1 as D (5 bases). The CDR3 totals 16 residues. Germline lookup yields CDR1 SNHLY and CDR2 FYNNEI. Here the CDR3 reads CASSGLESPGANVLSF. In DNA, the CDR3 is TGTGCCAGCAGTGGACTCGAGAGCCCTGGGGCCAACGTCCTGTCTTTC.

This clonotype was observed a few times. This chain connects TRBV10-1 to TRBJ2-1; 14 bases line up with TRBD2. Per the germline V gene, CDR1 is WNHNN and CDR2 is SYGVQD (reference sequence). The J segment lost 4 bases and the V segment lost 4 bases, leaving 6 bases of the junction unmatched. The CDR3 is 17 residues long. For the CDR3, the DNA is TGCGCCAGCAGTGCCGGGACTAGCGGGGGTCTGTACAATGAGCAGTTCTTC. Protein sequence: CASSAGTSGGLYNEQFF.

The gene calls are TRBV7-2 and TRBJ1-5; possible D gene TRBD1, 6 bases. The length of the CDR3 is 14 residues. V lost 3 bases to trimming and J lost 14 bases, with 20 bases between them. Germline CDR1 reads SGHTA; CDR2 reads FQGNSA. CDR3 residues: CASSFISGGQREHF. As DNA, the CDR3 is TGTGCCAGCAGCTTCATTTCGGGGGGGCAGCGAGAGCATTTT.

The chain combines TRBV12-3 or TRBV12-4 with TRBJ2-2; 9 positions match TRBD1. The junction had 11 bases not matched to a gene; V was cut back by 7 bases and J by 5 bases. The CDR3 contains 16 residues. The CDR3 DNA reads TGTGCCAGCACCCTTTCCGGGACAGGGCGGACCGGGGAGCTGTTTTTT. This codes for CASTLSGTGRTGELFF.

The chain recombines TRBV3-1 with TRBJ2-7, with D unclear. This CDR3 region has 14 residues. V was clipped by 0 bases and J by 6 bases, with 12 bases between them. Germline V gene lookup returns CDR1 LGHDT and CDR2 YNNKEL (reference sequence). The CDR3: CASSQEGVLAEQYF. Here the CDR3 DNA reads TGTGCCAGCAGCCAAGAAGGAGTCTTAGCCGAGCAGTACTTC.

Points on this clonotype: A read error may account for a junction end that differs from germline. This rearrangement joins TRBV7-2 to TRBJ2-5, with 8 bases that match TRBD1. The CDR3 runs 14 residues. Germline assignment: CDR1 SGHTA and CDR2 FQGNSA. The CDR3 sequence is CASSQQGVPGENQF. For the CDR3, the DNA is TGTGCCAGCAGCCAACAGGGGGTGCCGGGGGAGAACCAGTTC.

The chain employs TRBV7-3 and TRBJ2-3, with 10 bases identical to TRBD2. The CDR3 covers 14 residues. Trimming took 10 bases from V and 2 from J; bases not matched to a gene: 6. The germline gives CDR1 SGHTA, CDR2 FQGTGA. Here the CDR3 reads CATELAGYTDTQYF. The CDR3 DNA follows: TGTGCCACCGAACTAGCGGGGTACACAGATACGCAGTATTTT.

V gene TRBV20-1 combines with J gene TRBJ1-5; D gene uncertain. V dropped 1 base and J dropped 11 bases, with 15 bases sitting between them. The CDR3 runs 13 residues. The V gene's germline CDR1 is DFQATT and CDR2 SNEGSKA (reference sequence). This CDR3 is CSARVVGDEAQHF. The CDR3 DNA is TGCAGTGCTAGAGTCGTGGGAGATGAGGCCCAGCATTTT.

The chain couples TRBV7-8 to TRBJ2-7, with D possibly matching TRBD1 (6 bases). The CDR3 contains 13 residues. V was shortened by 2 bases and J by 5 bases, with 10 bases between the two germline ends. Germline-derived CDR1 and CDR2 are SGHVS and FQNEAQ. CDR3 coding DNA: TGTGCCAGCAGCTTACAGGGGCAAAACGAGCAGTACTTC. Amino acid sequence: CASSLQGQNEQYF.

The chain combines TRBV29-1 with TRBJ1-2, with D possibly matching TRBD1 (6 bases). The CDR3 has 12 residues. V lost 1 base, J lost 3 bases, and 6 bases lay in between. From germline, CDR1 is SQVTM and CDR2 ANQGSEA. CDR3 region: CSVEGTDYGYTF. CDR3 coding DNA: TGCAGCGTTGAAGGGACAGACTATGGCTACACCTTC.

The chain links TRBV24-1 to TRBJ1-2; no firm D call. Germline V gene sequence: CDR1 KGHDR, CDR2 SFDVKD. The CDR3 is 13 residues long. V was pared by 6 bases and J by 7 bases, with 14 bases between. This CDR3 reads CATSSGAFFGYTF. In nucleotides, the CDR3 is TGTGCCACCAGTTCAGGTGCCTTCTTTGGCTACACCTTC.

As concerns this clonotype: This sequence may be a read error, since a much larger clone differs from it by one base. The V and J genes are TRBV5-3 and TRBJ1-1; D remains ambiguous. TRBV5-3 is treated as an ORF (open reading frame) with a function not yet certain. The CDR3 has 11 amino acids. The CDR3: CASSSYTETFF. CDR3 coding DNA: TGTGCCAGCAGCTCCTACACTGAAACTTTCTTT.

This clonotype was counted once. Mismatch with germline at one junction end may stem from a read error. The rearrangement links TRBV7-2 to TRBJ1-2; D is ambiguous. CDR1 and CDR2 (germline): SGHTA, FQGNSA. CDR3 length equals 14 residues. The CDR3 is CASSSSRRNYRYPF. The CDR3 DNA reads as TGTGCCAGCAGCTCGTCGCGACGGAACTATCGCTACCCCTTC.

This chain links TRBV12-3 or TRBV12-4 with TRBJ1-3; possibly TRBD1 for D (5 bases). V lost 0 bases, J lost 8 bases, and 17 bases lay in between. The CDR3 runs to 16 residues. The CDR3 region has the DNA TGTGCCAGCAGTTTAGCGTACGGGGACGAAGGCTACACCATATATTTT. Translated: CASSLAYGDEGYTIYF.

Notes on this clonotype: One end of the junction fails to match germline, which may point to a read error. The CDR3 DNA sequence: TGTGCCAGCATCGCGGACGGGTCCTACGAGGAGTACTTC. Encoded protein: CASIADGSYEEYF. This sequence joins TRBV2 and TRBJ2-7; D is unresolved. Germline loops: CDR1 SNHLY, CDR2 FYNNEI. The CDR3 is 13 amino acids. Full variable domain (missing parts from reference TRBV2 and TRBJ2-7): EPEVTQTPSHQVTQMGQEVILRCVPISNHLYFYWYRQILGQKVEFLVSFYNNEISEKSEIFDDQFSVERPDGSNFTLKIRSTKLEDSAMYFCASIADGSYEEYFGPGTRLTVT.

As to this clonotype: At one of its ends the junction is not consistent with the germline gene, which may arise from a read error. The chain is built from TRBV7-2 and TRBJ1-4; no clear D gene. In germline, CDR1 is SGHTA, CDR2 FQGNSA. The CDR3 is 12 amino acids. CDR3 protein: CASSVQSDGLIF. For the CDR3, the DNA is TGTGCCAGCAGCGTACAAAGCGATGGCCTCATTTTC.

There are a few counts of this clonotype. The V and J genes are TRBV20-1 and TRBJ2-3, with TRBD1 identical over 7 bases. The CDR3 spans 15 residues. Germline V gene sequence: CDR1 DFQATT, CDR2 SNEGSKA (reference sequence). Unmatched junction bases numbered 8, after V lost 2 bases and J lost 3 bases. CDR3 in DNA: TGCAGTGCTAGAACCGATGACAGGGTGACAGATACGCAGTATTTT. Its translation: CSARTDDRVTDTQYF.

This rearrangement joins TRBV9 to TRBJ2-7, with D maybe TRBD1 (6 bases). This CDR3 has 15 amino acids. V was trimmed by 3 bases and J by 11 bases, leaving 24 bases between them. Per germline, CDR1 SGDLS and CDR2 YYNGEE. CDR3: CASSERPGHPFDKYF. Here the CDR3 DNA reads TGTGCCAGCAGCGAAAGGCCGGGACACCCTTTTGATAAGTACTTC. Full variable domain (missing parts from reference TRBV9 and TRBJ2-7): DSGVTQTPKHLITATGQRVTLRCSPRSGDLSVYWYQQSLDQGLQFLIQYYNGEERAKGNILERFSAQQFPDLHSELNLSSLELGDSALYFCASSERPGHPFDKYFGPGTRLTVT.

For this clonotype: The conserved final phenylalanine or tryptophan is absent from the CDR3, which likely points to a read error. The DNA is omitted, as the CDR3 cannot be located on it reliably, and the CDR3 follows TCRdb's listing. V usage is TRBV7-2 and J usage is TRBJ2-5; the table's TRBD1 call for D was not verified on the DNA. Germline V CDR1 and CDR2: SGHTA, FQGNSA. The CDR3 extends over 12 residues, inclusive of both ends. CDR3 loop: CASSVTWLTGYN.

As regards this clonotype: Because it lacks the conserved phenylalanine or tryptophan at the end, this CDR3 is likely a read error. The V and J genes are TRBV2 and TRBJ1-2; 9 nucleotides agree with TRBD1. V trimming: 5 bases; J trimming: 8 bases; junction bases outside the gene matches: 0. The CDR3 is made up of 11 amino acids. Germline V gene sequence: CDR1 SNHLY, CDR2 FYNNEI. The CDR3 here is CASSTGGGYTL. CDR3 DNA sequence: TGTGCCAGCAGTACAGGGGGCGGCTACACCCTC.

On this clonotype: The junction differs from germline at one of its ends, possibly a read error. This chain connects TRBV2 to TRBJ2-1; possible D gene TRBD2, 6 bases. Germline V CDR1 and CDR2: SNHLY, FYNNEI. The CDR3 sequence is 13 residues long. The CDR3 sequence is CACQRAYTDTQFF. The CDR3 coding sequence is TGTGCCTGCCAGCGGGCGTACACAGATACGCAGTTCTTT.

The sample holds many counts of this clonotype. V and J are TRBV9 and TRBJ1-2; TRBD1 is a possible D gene (5 bases). This CDR3 spans 15 amino acids. Germline V gives CDR1 SGDLS, CDR2 YYNGEE. Between the trimmed V and J ends, which lost 0 bases and 3 bases, there was a span of 12 bases. Here the CDR3 DNA reads TGTGCCAGCAGCGTAGATGCAGGGACGTACTATGGCTACACCTTC. It yields the protein CASSVDAGTYYGYTF.

CDR3 in amino acids: CSARMGAGTKTQYF. The CDR3 DNA reads as TGCAGTGCAAGGATGGGGGCTGGCACCAAGACCCAGTACTTC. The rearrangement uses TRBV20-1 and TRBJ2-5, with D maybe TRBD1 (6 bases). This CDR3 has 14 amino acids. Germline assignment: CDR1 DFQATT and CDR2 SNEGSKA (reference sequence). V was clipped by 6 bases and J by 6 bases, with 20 bases between them.

The chain is built from TRBV4-3 and TRBJ2-7; 10 nucleotides match TRBD1. Germline CDR1 and CDR2: LGHNA and YSLEER. The CDR3 consists of 15 residues. Trimming at V came to 4 bases and at J to 5 bases, leaving 8 bases not matched to a gene. CDR3 region: CASSLRGQGIDEQYF. The CDR3 region has the DNA TGCGCCAGCAGCCTTAGGGGACAGGGGATTGACGAGCAGTACTTC.